This TCR beta chain is drawn from a study of T cells in women clearing cervical HPV infection. Germline V gene lookup returns CDR1 LNHDA and CDR2 SQIVND (reference sequence). The CDR3 has 14 residues. Sequencing was performed with immunoSEQ multiplex PCR; in TCRdb, only in-frame clones are kept and a portion is missing. The sample features some 32,000 clones, with 3% to 3.5% in its top ten. With respect to this clone: Coverage ceases 3 residues before the CDR3 finishes, and the germline J gene fills in the end.

This sequence was found in a woman aged 18 to 75 with a cervical HPV16 infection that either progressed to CIN3+ or cleared (not recorded which). The sequenced sample was blood buffy coat. J is TRBJ2-4 and V is TRBV19; TRBD1 matches at 7 bases. CDR3 DNA, as far as it was read: TGTGCCAGTAGTATAGTCGGGGACAGCTATGGT. Amino acids: CASSIVGDSYG. The complete CDR3 protein is CASSIVGDSYGQYF.